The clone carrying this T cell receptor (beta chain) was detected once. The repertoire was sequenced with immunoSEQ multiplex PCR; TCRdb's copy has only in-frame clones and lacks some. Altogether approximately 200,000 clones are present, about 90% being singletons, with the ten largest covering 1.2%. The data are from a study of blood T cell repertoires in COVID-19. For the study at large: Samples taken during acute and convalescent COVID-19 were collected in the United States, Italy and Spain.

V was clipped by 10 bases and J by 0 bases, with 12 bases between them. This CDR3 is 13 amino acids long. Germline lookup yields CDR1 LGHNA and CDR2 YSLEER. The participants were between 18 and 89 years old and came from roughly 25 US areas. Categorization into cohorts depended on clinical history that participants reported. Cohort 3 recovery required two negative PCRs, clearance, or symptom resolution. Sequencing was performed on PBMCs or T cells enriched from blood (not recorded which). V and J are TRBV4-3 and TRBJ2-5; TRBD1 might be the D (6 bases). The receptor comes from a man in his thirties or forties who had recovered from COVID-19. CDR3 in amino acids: CAILGGDQETQYF. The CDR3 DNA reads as TGCGCCATCCTAGGGGGAGACCAAGAGACCCAGTACTTC.